The clone carrying this TCR beta chain has ten or more counts. Its antigen is unknown. This record belongs to a study of CD8 T cells in ankylosing spondylitis. Study observations and caveats: Reportedly, significant enrichment of disease-linked clones occurred in matched ankylosing spondylitis synovial fluid. In reactive arthritis synovial fluid and blood, some motif variants had been reported before.

Using its own MiXCR run on the 5' RACE reads, TCRdb lists one record per CDR3 protein. The sample has roughly 40,000 distinct CDR3 sequences, less than 3% seen once. This CDR3 has 13 residues. V was clipped by 9 bases and J by 5 bases, with 16 bases between them. Germline CDR1 and CDR2: SGDLS and YYNGEE. The sequence was obtained from a male donor with ankylosing spondylitis or in good health (not recorded which). The chain employs TRBV9 and TRBJ2-3, with D perhaps being TRBD1 or TRBD2 (5 bases each). Sequencing was performed on blood, either unsorted or a sorted T cell fraction (not recorded which). CDR3 DNA sequence: TGTGCCACCTCAGGGACCGCGGGAGATACGCAGTATTTT. It translates to CATSGTAGDTQYF.